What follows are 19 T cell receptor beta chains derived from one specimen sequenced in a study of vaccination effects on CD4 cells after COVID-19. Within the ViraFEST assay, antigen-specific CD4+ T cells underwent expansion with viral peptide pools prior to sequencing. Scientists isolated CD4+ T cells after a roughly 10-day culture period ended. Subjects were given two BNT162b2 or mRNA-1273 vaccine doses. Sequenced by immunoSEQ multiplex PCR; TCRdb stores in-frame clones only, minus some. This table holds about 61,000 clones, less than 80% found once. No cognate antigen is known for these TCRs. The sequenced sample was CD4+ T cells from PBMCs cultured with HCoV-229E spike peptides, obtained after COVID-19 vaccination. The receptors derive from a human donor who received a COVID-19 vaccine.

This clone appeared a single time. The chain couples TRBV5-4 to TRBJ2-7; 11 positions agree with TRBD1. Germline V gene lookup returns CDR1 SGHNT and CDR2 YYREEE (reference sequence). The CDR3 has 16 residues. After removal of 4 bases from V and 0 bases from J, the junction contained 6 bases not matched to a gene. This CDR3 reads CASSRAGTGGSYEQYV. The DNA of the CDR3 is TGTGCCAGCAGCAGAGCCGGGACAGGGGGCTCCTACGAGCAGTACGTC.

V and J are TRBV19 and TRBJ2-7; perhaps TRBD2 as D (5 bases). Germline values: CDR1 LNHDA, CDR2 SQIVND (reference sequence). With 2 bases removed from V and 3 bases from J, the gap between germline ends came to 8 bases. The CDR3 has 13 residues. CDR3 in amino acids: CASSIREGYEQYV. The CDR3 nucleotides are TGTGCCAGTAGTATACGCGAGGGCTACGAGCAGTACGTC.

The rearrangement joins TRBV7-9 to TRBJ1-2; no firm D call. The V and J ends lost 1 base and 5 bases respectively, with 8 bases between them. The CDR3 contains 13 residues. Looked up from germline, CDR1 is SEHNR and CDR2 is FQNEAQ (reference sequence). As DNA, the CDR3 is TGTGCCAGCAGCTTAGGAAACGGGTATGGCTACACCTTC. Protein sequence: CASSLGNGYGYTF. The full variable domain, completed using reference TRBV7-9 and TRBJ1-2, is DTGVSQNPRHKITKRGQNVTFRCDPISEHNRLYWYRQTLGQGPEFLTYFQNEAQLEKSRLLSDRFSAERPKGSFSTLEIQRTEQGDSAMYLCASSLGNGYGYTFGSGTRLTVV.

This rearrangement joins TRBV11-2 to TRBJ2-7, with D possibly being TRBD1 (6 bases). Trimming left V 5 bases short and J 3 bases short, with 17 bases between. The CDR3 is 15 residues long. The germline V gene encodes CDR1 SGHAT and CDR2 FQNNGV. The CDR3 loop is CASSMTGGGGYEQYV. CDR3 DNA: TGTGCCAGCAGCATGACAGGCGGTGGGGGCTACGAGCAGTACGTC.

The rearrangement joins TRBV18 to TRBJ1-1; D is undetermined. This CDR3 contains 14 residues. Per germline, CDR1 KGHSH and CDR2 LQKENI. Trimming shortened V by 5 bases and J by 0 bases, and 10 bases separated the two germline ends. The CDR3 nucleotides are TGTGCCAGCTCAGAAGGAGGGATGAACACTGAAGCTTTCTTT. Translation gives CASSEGGMNTEAFF.

The CDR3 bases are TGTGCCAGCAGTGATCTGGACACTAGCAATCAGCCCCAGCATTTT. It yields the protein CASSDLDTSNQPQHF. V and J are TRBV6-4 and TRBJ1-5, with TRBD1 as a possible D gene (5 bases). CDR1 MRHNA and CDR2 SNTAGT come from the germline V gene. Trimming took off 3 bases at V and 0 bases at J, with 9 bases between the two ends. The CDR3 totals 15 residues.

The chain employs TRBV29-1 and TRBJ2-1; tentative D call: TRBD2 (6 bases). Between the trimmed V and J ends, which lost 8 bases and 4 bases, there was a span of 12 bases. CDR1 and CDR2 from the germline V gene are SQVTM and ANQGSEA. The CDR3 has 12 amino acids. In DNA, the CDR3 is TGCAGCTCGGGAGATGAATACAATGAGCAGTTCTTC. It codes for CSSGDEYNEQFF.

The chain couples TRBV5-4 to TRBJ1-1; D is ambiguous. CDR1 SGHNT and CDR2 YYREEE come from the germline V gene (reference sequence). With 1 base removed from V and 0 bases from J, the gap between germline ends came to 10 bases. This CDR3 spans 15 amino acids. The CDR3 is CASSLSGSMNTEAFF. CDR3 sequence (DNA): TGTGCCAGCAGCTTGTCGGGCAGCATGAACACTGAAGCTTTCTTT.

The CDR3 loop reads CASSIGASGETQYF. The CDR3 coding sequence is TGTGCCAGTAGTATAGGGGCTAGCGGCGAGACCCAGTACTTC. The genes are TRBV19 and TRBJ2-5; TRBD2 aligns across 7 bases. The junction had 4 bases not matched to a gene; V was cut back by 1 base and J by 5 bases. Per the germline V gene, CDR1 is LNHDA and CDR2 is SQIVND (reference sequence). The CDR3 runs 14 residues. The whole variable domain, remainder taken from reference TRBV19 and TRBJ2-5, is DGGITQSPKYLFRKEGQNVTLSCEQNLNHDAMYWYRQDPGQGLRLIYYSQIVNDFQKGDIAEGYSVSREKKESFPLTVTSAQKNPTAFYLCASSIGASGETQYFGPGTRLLVL.

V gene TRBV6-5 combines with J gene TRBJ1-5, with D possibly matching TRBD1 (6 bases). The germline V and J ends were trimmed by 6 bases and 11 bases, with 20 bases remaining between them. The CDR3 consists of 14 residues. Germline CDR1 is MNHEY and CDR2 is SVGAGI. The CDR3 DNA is TGTGCCAGCAGACGCAACAGGGAACCTCAATCCCAGCATTTT. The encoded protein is CASRRNREPQSQHF.

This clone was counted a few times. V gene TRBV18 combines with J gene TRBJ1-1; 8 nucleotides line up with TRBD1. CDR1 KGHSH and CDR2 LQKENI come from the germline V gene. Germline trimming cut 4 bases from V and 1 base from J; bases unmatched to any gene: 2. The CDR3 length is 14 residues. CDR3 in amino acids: CASSHGTGNTEAFF. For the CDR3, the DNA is TGTGCCAGCTCACACGGGACAGGGAACACTGAAGCTTTCTTT.

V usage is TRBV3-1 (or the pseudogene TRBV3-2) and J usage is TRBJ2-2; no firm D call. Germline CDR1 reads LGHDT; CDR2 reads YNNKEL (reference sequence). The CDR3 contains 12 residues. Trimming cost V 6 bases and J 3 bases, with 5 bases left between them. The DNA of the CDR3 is TGTGCCAGCAGACTACACACCGGGGAGCTGTTTTTT. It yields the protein CASRLHTGELFF.

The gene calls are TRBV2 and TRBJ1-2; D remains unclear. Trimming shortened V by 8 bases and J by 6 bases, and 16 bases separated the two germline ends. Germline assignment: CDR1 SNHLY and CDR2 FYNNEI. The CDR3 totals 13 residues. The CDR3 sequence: CASAPAGSNGYTF. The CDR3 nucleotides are TGTGCCAGCGCTCCCGCGGGGTCGAATGGCTACACCTTC.

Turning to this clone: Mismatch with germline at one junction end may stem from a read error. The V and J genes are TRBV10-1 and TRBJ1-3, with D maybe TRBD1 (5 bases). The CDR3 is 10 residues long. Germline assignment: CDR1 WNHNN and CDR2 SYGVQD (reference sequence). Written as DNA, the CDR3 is TGCGCCAGCTTCGAGTCAGGGAATAGTTTT. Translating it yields CASFESGNSF.

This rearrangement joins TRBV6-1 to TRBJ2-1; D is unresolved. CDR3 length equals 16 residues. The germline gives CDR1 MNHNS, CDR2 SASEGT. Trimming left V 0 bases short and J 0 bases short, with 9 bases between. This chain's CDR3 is CASSEAPDLSYNEQFF. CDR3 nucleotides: TGTGCCAGCAGTGAAGCCCCAGACCTCTCCTACAATGAGCAGTTCTTC.

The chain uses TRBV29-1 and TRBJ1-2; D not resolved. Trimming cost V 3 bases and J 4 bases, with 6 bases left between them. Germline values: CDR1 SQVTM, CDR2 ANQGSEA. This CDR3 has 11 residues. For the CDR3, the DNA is TGCAGCGTTGATCCGGGCTATGGCTACACCTTC. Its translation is CSVDPGYGYTF. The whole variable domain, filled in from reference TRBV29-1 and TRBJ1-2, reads SAVISQKPSRDICQRGTSLTIQCQVDSQVTMMFWYRQQPGQSLTLIATANQGSEATYESGFVIDKFPISRPNLTFSTLTVSNMSPEDSSIYLCSVDPGYGYTFGSGTRLTVV.

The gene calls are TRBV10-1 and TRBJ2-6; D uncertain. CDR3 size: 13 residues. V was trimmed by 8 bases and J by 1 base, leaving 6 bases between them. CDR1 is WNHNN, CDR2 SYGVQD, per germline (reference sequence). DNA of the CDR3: TGCGCCAGCGCTGAATCTGGGGCCAACGTCCTGACTTTC. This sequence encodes CASAESGANVLTF.

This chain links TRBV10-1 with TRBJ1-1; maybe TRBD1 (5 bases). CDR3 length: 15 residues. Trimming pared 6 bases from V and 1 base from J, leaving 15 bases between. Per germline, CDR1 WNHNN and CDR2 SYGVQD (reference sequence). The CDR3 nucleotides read TGCGCCAGCAGCGTCGGGCCAGGGTGGAACACTGAAGCTTTCTTT. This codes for CASSVGPGWNTEAFF.

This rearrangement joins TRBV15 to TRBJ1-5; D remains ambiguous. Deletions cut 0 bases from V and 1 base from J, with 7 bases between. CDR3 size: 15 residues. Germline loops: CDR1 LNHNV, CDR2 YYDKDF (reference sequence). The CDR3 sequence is CATSRDAASNQPQHF. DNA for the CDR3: TGTGCCACCAGCAGAGACGCTGCGAGCAATCAGCCCCAGCATTTT.